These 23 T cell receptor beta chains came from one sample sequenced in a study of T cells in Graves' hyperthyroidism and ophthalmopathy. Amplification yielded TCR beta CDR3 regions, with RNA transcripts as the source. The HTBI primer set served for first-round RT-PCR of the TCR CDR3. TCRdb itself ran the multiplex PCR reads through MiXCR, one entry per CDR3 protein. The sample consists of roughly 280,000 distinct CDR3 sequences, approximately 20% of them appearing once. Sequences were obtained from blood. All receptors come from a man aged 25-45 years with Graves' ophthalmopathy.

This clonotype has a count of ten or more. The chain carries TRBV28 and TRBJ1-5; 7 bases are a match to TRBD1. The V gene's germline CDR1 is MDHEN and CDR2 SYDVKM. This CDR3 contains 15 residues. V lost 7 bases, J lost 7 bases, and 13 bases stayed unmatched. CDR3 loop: CASTPTAGGGQPQHF. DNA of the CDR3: TGTGCCAGCACCCCCACGGCAGGGGGTGGCCAGCCCCAGCATTTT.

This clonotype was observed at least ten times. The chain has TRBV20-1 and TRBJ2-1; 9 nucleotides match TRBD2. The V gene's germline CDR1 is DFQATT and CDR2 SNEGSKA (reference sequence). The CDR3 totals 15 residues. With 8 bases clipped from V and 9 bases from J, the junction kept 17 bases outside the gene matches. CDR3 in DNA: TGCAGTCCTTACAATAGCGGGAGTGGCCGCGGTGAGCAGTTCTTC. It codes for CSPYNSGSGRGEQFF.

The CDR3 coding sequence is TGTGCCAGCACCTTGACAGGGATCAATCAGCCCCAGCATTTT. This sequence encodes CASTLTGINQPQHF. The rearrangement joins TRBV6-2 or TRBV6-3 to TRBJ1-5; 7 bases line up with TRBD1. The V gene's germline CDR1 is MNHEY and CDR2 SVGEGT. After removal of 7 bases from V and 3 bases from J, the junction contained 6 bases not matched to a gene. The CDR3 spans 14 residues.

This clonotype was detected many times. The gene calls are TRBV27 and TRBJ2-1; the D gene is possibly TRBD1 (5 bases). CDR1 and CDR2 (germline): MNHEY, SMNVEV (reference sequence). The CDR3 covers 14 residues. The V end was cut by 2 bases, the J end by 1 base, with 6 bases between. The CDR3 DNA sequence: TGTGCCAGCAGTTTAAGGGGATCCTACAATGAGCAGTTCTTC. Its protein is CASSLRGSYNEQFF.

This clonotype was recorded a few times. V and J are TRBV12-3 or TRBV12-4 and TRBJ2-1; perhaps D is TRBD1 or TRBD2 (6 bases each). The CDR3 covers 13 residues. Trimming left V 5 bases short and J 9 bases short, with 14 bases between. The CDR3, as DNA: TGTGCCAGCAGTGTAGGGGGAGGTGTTGAGCAGTTCTTC. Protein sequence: CASSVGGGVEQFF.

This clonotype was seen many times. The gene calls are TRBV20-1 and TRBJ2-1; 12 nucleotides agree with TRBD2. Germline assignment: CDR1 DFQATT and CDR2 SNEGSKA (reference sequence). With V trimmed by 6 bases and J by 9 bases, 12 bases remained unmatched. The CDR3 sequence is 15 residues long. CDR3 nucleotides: TGCAGTGCGCCCTCCCTAGCGGGAGGGCCTAGTGAGCAGTTCTTC. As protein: CSAPSLAGGPSEQFF.

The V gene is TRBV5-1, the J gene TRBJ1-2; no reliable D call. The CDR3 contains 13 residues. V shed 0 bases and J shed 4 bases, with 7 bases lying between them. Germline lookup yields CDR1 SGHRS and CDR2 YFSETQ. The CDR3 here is CASSLEDAYGYTF. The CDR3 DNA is TGCGCCAGCAGCTTGGAGGATGCCTATGGCTACACCTTC.

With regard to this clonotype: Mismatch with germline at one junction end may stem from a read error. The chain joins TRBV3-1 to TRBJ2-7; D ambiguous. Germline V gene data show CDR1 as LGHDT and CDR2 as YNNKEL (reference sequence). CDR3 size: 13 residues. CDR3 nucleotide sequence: TGTGCCAGCAACCAAGGAACTTGGCACGAGCAGTACTTC. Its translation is CASNQGTWHEQYF.

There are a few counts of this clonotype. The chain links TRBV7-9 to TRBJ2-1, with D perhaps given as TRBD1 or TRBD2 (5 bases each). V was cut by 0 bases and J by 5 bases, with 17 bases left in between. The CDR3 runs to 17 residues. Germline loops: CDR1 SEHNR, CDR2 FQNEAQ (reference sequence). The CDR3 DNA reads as TGTGCCAGCAGCTTAGCTCAACTAGGTCTGGGGCACAATGAGCAGTTCTTC. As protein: CASSLAQLGLGHNEQFF. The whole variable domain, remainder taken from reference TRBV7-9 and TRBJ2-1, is DTGVSQNPRHKITKRGQNVTFRCDPISEHNRLYWYRQTLGQGPEFLTYFQNEAQLEKSRLLSDRFSAERPKGSFSTLEIQRTEQGDSAMYLCASSLAQLGLGHNEQFFGPGTRLTVL.

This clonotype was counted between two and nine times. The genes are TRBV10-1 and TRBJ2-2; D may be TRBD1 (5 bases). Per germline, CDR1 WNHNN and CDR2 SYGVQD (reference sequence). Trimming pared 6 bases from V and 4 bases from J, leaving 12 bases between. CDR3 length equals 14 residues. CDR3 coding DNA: TGCGCCAGCAGACAGGCGCTAAGCACCGGGGAGCTGTTTTTT. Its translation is CASRQALSTGELFF.

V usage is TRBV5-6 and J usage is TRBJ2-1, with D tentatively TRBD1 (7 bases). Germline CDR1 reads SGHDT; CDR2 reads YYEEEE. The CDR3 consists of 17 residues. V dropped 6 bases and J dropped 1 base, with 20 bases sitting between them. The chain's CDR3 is CASKRDREVRSYNEQFF. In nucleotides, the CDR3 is TGTGCCAGCAAGCGAGACAGGGAGGTCCGATCCTACAATGAGCAGTTCTTC.

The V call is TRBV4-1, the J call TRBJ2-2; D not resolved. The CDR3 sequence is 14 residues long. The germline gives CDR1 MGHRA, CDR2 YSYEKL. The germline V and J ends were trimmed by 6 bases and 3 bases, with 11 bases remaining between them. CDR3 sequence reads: CASSSPLHTGELFF. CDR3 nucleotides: TGCGCCAGCAGTTCCCCCCTTCACACCGGGGAGCTGTTTTTT.

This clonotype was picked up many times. The CDR3 DNA is TGTGCCAGCAGTTTATGGACAGGGGGCGACTTAAGGGGTGGCTACACCTTC. Its translation is CASSLWTGGDLRGGYTF. The V call is TRBV28, the J call TRBJ1-2; 10 nucleotides align to TRBD1. Germline-derived CDR1 and CDR2 are MDHEN and SYDVKM. The CDR3 runs to 17 residues. V lost 0 bases to trimming and J lost 7 bases; unmatched junction nucleotides: 11.

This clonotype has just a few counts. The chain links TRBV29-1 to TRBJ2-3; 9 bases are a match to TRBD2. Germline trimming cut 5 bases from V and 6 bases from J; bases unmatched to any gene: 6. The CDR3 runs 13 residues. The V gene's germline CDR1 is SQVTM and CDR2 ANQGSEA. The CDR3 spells CSVQAGGMDTQYF. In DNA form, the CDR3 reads TGCAGCGTTCAAGCGGGAGGCATGGATACGCAGTATTTT.

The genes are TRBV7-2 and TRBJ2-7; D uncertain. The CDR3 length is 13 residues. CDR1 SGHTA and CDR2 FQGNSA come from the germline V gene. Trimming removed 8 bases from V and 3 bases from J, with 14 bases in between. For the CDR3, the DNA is TGTGCCAGCGGTCGGCCCGGGTACTACGAGCAGTACTTC. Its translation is CASGRPGYYEQYF.

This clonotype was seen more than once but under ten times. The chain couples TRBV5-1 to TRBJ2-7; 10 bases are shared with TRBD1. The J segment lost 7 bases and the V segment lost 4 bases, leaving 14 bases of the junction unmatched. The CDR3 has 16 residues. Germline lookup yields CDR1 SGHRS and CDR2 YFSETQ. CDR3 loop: CASSTGTGVLLGEQYF. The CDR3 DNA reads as TGCGCCAGCAGCACCGGGACAGGGGTTCTCCTGGGGGAGCAGTACTTC. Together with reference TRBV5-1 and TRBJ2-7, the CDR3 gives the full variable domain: KAGVTQTPRYLIKTRGQQVTLSCSPISGHRSVSWYQQTPGQGLQFLFEYFSETQRNKGNFPGRFSGRQFSNSRSEMNVSTLELGDSALYLCASSTGTGVLLGEQYFGPGTRLTVT.

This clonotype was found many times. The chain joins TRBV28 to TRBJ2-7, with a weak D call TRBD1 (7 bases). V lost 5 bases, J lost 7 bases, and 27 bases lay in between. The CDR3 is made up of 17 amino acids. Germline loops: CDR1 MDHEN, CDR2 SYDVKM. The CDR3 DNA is TGTGCCAGCAGTCCAATTTCCGCGGGACAGCCCCGGCGGGAGCAGTACTTC. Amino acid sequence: CASSPISAGQPRREQYF.

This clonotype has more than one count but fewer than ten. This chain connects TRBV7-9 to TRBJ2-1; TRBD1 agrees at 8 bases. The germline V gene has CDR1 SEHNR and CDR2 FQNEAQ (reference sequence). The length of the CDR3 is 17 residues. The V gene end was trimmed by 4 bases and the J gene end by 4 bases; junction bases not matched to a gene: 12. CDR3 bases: TGTGCCAGCAGCTATAGAGGGGGGACAGGTTTTTACAATGAGCAGTTCTTC. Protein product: CASSYRGGTGFYNEQFF.

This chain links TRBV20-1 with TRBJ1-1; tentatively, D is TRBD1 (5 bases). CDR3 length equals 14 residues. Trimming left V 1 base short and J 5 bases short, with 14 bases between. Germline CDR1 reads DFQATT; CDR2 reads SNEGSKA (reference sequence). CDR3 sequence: CSARGTISPTEAFF. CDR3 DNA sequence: TGCAGTGCTAGAGGGACAATTTCCCCAACTGAAGCTTTCTTT.

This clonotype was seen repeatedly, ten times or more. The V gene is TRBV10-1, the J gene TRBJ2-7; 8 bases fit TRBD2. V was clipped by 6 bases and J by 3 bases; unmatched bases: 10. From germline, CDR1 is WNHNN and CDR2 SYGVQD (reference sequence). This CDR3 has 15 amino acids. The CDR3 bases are TGCGCCAGCAGCGCCGCGCGTAGCGGGAACTACGAGCAGTACTTC. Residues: CASSAARSGNYEQYF.

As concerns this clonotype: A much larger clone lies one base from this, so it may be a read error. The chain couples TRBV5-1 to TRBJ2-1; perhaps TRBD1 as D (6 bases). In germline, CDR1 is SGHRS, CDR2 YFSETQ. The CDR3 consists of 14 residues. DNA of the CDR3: TGCGCCAGCAGTCCGACAGGATTCTACAGTGAGCAGTTCTTC. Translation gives CASSPTGFYSEQFF.

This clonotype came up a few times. CDR3: CASSFTTSGSYEQYF. For the CDR3, the DNA is TGTGCCAGCAGTTTTACGACTAGCGGGAGCTACGAGCAGTACTTC. The chain recombines TRBV12-3 or TRBV12-4 with TRBJ2-7; TRBD2 matches at 12 bases. CDR3 length equals 15 residues. Trimming took 3 bases from V and 3 from J; bases not matched to a gene: 3.

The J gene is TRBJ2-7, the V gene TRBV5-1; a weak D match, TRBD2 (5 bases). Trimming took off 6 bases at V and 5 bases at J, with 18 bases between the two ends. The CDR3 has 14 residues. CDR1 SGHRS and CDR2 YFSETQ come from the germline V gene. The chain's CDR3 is CASTSSWSWDEQYF. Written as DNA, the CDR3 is TGCGCCAGCACCTCTAGCTGGAGCTGGGACGAGCAGTACTTC.